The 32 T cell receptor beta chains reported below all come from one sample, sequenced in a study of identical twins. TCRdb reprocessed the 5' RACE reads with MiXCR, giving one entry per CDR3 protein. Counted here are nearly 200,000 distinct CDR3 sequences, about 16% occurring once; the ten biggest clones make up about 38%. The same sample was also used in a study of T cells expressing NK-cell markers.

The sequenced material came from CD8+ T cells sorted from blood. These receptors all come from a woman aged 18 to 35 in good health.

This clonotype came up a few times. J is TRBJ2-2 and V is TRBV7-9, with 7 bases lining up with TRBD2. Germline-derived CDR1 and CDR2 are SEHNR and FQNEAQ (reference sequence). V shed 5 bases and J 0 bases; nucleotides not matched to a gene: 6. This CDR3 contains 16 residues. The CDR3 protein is CASSPLADPNTGELFF. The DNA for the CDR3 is TGTGCCAGCAGCCCCCTAGCGGACCCGAACACCGGGGAGCTGTTTTTT.

The CDR3 DNA sequence: TGTGCCAGCAGTTCTGTCTATGCGAATTCACCCCTCCACTTT. Translation gives CASSSVYANSPLHF. The gene calls are TRBV12-3 or TRBV12-4 and TRBJ1-6; no reliable D call. With 4 bases removed from V and 7 bases from J, the gap between germline ends came to 11 bases. The CDR3 is 14 residues long.

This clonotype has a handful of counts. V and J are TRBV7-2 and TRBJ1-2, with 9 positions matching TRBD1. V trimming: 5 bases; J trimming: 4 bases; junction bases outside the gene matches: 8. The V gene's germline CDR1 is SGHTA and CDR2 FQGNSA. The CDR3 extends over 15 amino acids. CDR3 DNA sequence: TGTGCCAGCAGCCCCGAGACAGGGGGGGCCTATGGCTACACCTTC. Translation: CASSPETGGAYGYTF. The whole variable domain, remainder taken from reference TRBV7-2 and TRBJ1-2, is GAGVSQSPSNKVTEKGKDVELRCDPISGHTALYWYRQSLGQGLEFLIYFQGNSAPDKSGLPSDRFSAERTGGSVSTLTIQRTQQEDSAVYLCASSPETGGAYGYTFGSGTRLTVV.

CDR3 nucleotides: TGTGCCAGCAGTGAGCGTTTTTCTAGCACAGATACGCAGTATTTT. This sequence encodes CASSERFSSTDTQYF. The V gene is TRBV6-4, the J gene TRBJ2-3; no reliable D call. Germline CDR1 is MRHNA and CDR2 is SNTAGT. The ends were cut back, 3 bases at V and 0 bases at J, with 10 bases in the middle. The CDR3 runs to 15 residues.

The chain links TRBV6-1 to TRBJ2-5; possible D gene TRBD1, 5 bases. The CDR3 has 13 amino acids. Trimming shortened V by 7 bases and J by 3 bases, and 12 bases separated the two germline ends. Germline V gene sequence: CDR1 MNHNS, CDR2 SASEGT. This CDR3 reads CASIPRTKETQYF. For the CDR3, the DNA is TGTGCCAGCATCCCCAGGACAAAAGAGACCCAGTACTTC.

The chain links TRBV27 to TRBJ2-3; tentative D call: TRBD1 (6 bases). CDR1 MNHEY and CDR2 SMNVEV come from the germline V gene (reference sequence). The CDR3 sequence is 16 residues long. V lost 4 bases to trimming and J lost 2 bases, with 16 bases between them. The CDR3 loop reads CASSSPRTDSTDTQYF. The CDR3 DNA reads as TGTGCCAGCAGTTCCCCCAGGACAGATTCCACAGATACGCAGTATTTT.

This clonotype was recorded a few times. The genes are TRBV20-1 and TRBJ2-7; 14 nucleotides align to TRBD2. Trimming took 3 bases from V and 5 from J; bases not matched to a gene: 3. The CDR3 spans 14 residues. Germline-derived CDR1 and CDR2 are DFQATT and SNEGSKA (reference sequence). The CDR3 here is CSARGLAGAHEQYF. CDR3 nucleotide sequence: TGCAGTGCTAGGGGACTAGCGGGAGCACACGAGCAGTACTTC.

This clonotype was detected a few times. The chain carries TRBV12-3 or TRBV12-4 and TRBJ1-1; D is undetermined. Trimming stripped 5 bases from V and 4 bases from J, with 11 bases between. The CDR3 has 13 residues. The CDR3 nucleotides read TGTGCCAGCAGTCCGGACGGAGGCACTGAAGCTTTCTTT. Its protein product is CASSPDGGTEAFF.

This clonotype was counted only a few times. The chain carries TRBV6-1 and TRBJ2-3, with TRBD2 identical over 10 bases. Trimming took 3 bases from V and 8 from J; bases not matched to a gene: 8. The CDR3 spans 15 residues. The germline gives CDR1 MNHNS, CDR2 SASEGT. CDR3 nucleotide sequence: TGTGCCAGCAGTGAGGAGCTAGCGGGAGATTTTACGCAGTATTTT. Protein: CASSEELAGDFTQYF.

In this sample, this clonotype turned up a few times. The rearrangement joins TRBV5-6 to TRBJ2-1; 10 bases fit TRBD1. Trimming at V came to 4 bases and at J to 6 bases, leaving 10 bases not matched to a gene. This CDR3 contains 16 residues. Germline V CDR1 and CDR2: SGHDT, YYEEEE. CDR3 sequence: CASSGPGQGVSNEQFF. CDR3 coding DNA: TGTGCCAGCAGCGGACCCGGACAGGGGGTTAGCAATGAGCAGTTCTTC.

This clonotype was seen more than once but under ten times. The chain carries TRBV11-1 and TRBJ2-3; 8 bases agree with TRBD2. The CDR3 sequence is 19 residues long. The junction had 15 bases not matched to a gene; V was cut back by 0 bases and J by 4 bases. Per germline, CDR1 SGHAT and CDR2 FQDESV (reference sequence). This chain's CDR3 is CASSLASGGPRVSPDTQYF. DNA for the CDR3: TGTGCCAGCAGCTTAGCGTCGGGAGGGCCTCGAGTATCCCCAGATACGCAGTATTTT.

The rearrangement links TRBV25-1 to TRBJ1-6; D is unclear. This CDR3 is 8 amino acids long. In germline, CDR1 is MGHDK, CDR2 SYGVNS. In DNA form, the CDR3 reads TGTGACGGGTCACCCCTCCACTTT. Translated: CDGSPLHF.

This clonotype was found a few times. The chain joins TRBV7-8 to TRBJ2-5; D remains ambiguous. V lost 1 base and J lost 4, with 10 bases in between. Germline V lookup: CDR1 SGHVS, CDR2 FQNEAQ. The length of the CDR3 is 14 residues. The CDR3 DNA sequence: TGTGCCAGCAGCTTAGAAGTGACCCTAGAGACCCAGTACTTC. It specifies CASSLEVTLETQYF.

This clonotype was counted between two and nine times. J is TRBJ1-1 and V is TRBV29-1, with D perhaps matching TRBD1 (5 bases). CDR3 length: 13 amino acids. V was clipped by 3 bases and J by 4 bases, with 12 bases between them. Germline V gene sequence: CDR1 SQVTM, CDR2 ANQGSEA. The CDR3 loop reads CSVEQGRLTEAFF. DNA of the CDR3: TGCAGCGTTGAGCAGGGAAGACTCACTGAAGCTTTCTTT. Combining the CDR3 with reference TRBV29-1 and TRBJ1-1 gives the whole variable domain SAVISQKPSRDICQRGTSLTIQCQVDSQVTMMFWYRQQPGQSLTLIATANQGSEATYESGFVIDKFPISRPNLTFSTLTVSNMSPEDSSIYLCSVEQGRLTEAFFGQGTRLTVV.

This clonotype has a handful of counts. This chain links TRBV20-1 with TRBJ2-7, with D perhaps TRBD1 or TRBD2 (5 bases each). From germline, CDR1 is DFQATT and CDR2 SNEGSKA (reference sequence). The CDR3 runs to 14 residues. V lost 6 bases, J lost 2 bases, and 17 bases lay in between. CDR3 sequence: CSARDPEKTYEQYF. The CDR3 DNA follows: TGCAGTGCAAGGGACCCCGAAAAAACCTACGAGCAGTACTTC.

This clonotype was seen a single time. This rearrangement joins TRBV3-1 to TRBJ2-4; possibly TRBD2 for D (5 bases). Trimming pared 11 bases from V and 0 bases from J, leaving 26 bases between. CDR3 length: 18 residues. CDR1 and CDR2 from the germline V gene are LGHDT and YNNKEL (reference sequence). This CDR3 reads CACSQGFGETLAKNIQYF. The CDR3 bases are TGTGCCTGCTCCCAAGGATTCGGGGAAACCTTAGCCAAAAACATTCAGTACTTC.

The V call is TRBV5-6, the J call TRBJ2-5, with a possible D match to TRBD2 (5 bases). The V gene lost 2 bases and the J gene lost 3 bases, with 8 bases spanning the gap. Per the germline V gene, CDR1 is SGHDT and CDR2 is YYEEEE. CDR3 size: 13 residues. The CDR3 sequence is CASSFDGEETQYF. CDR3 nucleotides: TGTGCCAGCAGCTTTGACGGGGAAGAGACCCAGTACTTC.

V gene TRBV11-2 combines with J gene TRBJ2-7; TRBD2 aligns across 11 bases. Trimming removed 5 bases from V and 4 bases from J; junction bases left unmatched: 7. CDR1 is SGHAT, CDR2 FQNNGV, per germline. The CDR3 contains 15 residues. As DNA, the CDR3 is TGTGCCAGCAGCCTACTAGCGGGAGTAAGATACGAGCAGTACTTC. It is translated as CASSLLAGVRYEQYF.

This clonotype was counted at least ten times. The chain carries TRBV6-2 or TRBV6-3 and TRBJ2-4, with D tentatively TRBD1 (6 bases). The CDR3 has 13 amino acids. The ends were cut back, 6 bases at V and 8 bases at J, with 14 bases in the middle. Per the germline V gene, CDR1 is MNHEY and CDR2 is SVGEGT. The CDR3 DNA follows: TGTGCCAGCAGCCGGGTACAGGGTCACATTCAGTACTTC. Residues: CASSRVQGHIQYF.

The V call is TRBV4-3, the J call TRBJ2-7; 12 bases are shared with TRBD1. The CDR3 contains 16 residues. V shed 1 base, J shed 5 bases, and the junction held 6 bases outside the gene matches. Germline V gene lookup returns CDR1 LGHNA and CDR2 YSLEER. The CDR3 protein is CASSQVIGTGGHEQYF. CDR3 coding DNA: TGCGCCAGCAGCCAAGTCATCGGGACAGGGGGCCACGAGCAGTACTTC.

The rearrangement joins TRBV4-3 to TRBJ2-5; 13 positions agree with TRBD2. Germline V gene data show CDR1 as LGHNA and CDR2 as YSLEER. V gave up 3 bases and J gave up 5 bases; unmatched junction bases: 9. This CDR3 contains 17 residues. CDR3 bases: TGCGCCAGCAGCCACGCAACTAGCGGGAGGGTTCGGGAGACCCAGTACTTC. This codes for CASSHATSGRVRETQYF.

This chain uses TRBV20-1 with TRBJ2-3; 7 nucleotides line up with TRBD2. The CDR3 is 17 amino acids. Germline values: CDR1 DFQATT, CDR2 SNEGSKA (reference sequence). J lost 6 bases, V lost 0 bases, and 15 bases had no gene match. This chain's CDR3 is CSARDSLSGAPRDTQYF. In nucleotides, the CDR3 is TGCAGTGCTAGAGATTCCCTAAGCGGGGCTCCCAGGGATACGCAGTATTTT.

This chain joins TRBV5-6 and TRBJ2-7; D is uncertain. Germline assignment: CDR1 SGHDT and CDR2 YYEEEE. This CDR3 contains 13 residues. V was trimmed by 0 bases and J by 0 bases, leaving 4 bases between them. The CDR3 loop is CASSLVSSYEQYF. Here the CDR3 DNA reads TGTGCCAGCAGCTTGGTCAGCTCCTACGAGCAGTACTTC.

CDR3 in amino acids: CASSPLMSGRGGANVLTF. As DNA, the CDR3 is TGTGCCAGCAGTCCCTTGATGAGCGGGAGGGGTGGGGCCAACGTCCTGACTTTC. The genes are TRBV27 and TRBJ2-6, with 10 bases matching TRBD2. From germline, CDR1 is MNHEY and CDR2 SMNVEV (reference sequence). The V gene end was trimmed by 5 bases and the J gene end by 3 bases; junction bases not matched to a gene: 10. The CDR3 totals 18 residues.

CDR3 amino acids: CATSLTSGGANEQFF. The CDR3 coding sequence is TGTGCCACTTCCTTAACTAGCGGGGGGGCCAACGAGCAGTTCTTC. This rearrangement joins TRBV3-1 to TRBJ2-1; 13 bases are a match to TRBD2. V shed 10 bases, J shed 10 bases, and the junction held 13 bases outside the gene matches. The germline V gene encodes CDR1 LGHDT and CDR2 YNNKEL (reference sequence). This CDR3 spans 15 amino acids.

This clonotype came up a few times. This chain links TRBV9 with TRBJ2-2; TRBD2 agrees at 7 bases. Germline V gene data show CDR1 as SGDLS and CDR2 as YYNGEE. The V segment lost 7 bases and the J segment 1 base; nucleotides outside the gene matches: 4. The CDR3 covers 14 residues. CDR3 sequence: CASGGLMNTGELFF. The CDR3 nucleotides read TGTGCCAGCGGGGGACTAATGAACACCGGGGAGCTGTTTTTT. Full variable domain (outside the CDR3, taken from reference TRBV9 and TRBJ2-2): DSGVTQTPKHLITATGQRVTLRCSPRSGDLSVYWYQQSLDQGLQFLIQYYNGEERAKGNILERFSAQQFPDLHSELNLSSLELGDSALYFCASGGLMNTGELFFGEGSRLTVL.

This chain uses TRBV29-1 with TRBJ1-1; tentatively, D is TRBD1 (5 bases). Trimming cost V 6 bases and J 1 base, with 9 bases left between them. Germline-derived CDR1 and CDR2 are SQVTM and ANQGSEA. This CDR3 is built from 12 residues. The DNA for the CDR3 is TGCAGCGTCGGGACTGCGAACACTGAAGCTTTCTTT. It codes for CSVGTANTEAFF.

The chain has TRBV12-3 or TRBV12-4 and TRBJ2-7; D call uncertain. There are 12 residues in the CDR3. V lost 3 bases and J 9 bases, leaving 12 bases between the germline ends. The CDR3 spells CASSFTPPGQYF. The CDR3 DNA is TGTGCCAGCAGTTTTACGCCCCCCGGGCAGTACTTC.

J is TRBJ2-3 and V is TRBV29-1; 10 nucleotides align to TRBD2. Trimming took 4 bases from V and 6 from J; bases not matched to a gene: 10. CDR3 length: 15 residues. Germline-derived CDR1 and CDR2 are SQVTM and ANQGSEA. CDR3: CSVGFRAGGADTQYF. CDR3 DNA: TGCAGCGTTGGTTTTCGAGCGGGAGGGGCGGATACGCAGTATTTT.

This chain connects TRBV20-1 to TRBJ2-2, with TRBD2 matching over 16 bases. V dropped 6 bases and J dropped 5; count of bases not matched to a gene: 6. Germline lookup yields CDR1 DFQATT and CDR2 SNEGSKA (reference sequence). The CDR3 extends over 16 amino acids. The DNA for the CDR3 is TGCAGTGCCCCCGGGACTAGCGGGAGGGGGACCGGGGAGCTGTTTTTT. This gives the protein CSAPGTSGRGTGELFF.

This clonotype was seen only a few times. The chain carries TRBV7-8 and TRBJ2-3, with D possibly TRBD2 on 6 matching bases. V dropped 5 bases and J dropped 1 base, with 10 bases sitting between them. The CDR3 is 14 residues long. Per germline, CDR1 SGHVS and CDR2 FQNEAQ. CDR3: CASSPRDRTDTQYF. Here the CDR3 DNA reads TGTGCCAGCAGCCCGCGGGACCGCACAGATACGCAGTATTTT.

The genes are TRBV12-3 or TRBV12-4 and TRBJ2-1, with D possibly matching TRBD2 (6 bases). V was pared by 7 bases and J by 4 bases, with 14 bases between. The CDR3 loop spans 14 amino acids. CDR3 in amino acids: CASTAAGPYNEQFF. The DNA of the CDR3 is TGTGCCAGCACCGCAGCGGGCCCTTACAATGAGCAGTTCTTC.